This record concerns one TCR beta chain sequence. No antigen is known for it. Each CDR3 protein is one row after TCRdb ran MiXCR on the 5' RACE reads. The repertoire holds some 110,000 distinct CDR3 sequences, with under 15% as singletons. The CDR3 totals 14 residues. Trimming cost V 1 base and J 4 bases, with 8 bases left between them. The germline gives CDR1 SNHLY, CDR2 FYNNEI. This record comes from a study of early T cells in non-severe SARS-CoV-2 infection. Study-level points and caveats: VDJdb matches were skewed toward anti-spike CD8 T cell responses.

The genes are TRBV2 and TRBJ1-5, with D perhaps matching TRBD1 (5 bases). The clonotype was recovered from an adult who was a healthcare worker with PCR-confirmed SARS-CoV-2 infection or an uninfected control (not recorded which). The sequenced sample was whole blood. CDR3 loop: CASSEGGGNQPQHF. DNA of the CDR3: TGTGCCAGCAGTGAAGGGGGGGGAAATCAGCCCCAGCATTTT. Complete variable domain (other parts from reference TRBV2 and TRBJ1-5): EPEVTQTPSHQVTQMGQEVILRCVPISNHLYFYWYRQILGQKVEFLVSFYNNEISEKSEIFDDQFSVERPDGSNFTLKIRSTKLEDSAMYFCASSEGGGNQPQHFGDGTRLSIL.